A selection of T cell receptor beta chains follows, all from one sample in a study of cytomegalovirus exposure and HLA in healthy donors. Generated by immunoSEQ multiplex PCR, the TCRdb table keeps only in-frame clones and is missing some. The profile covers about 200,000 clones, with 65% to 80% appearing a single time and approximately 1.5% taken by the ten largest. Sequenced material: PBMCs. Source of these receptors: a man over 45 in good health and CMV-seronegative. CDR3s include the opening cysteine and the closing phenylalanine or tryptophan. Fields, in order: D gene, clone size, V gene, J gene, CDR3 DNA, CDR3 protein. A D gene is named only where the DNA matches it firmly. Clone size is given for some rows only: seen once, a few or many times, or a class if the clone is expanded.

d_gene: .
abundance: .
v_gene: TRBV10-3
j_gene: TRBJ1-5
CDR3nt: TGTGCCATCAGTGAGTCGATTTTGGTTATCGGTCAGCCCCAGCATTTT
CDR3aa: CAISESILVIGQPQHF

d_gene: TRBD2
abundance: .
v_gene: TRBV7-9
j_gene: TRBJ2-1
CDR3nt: TGTGCCAGCAGCTTAGGTTTCACTAGCGGGAGATCGAGATACAATGAGCAGTTCTTC
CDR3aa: CASSLGFTSGRSRYNEQFF

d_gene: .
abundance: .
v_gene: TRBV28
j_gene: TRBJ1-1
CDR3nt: TGTGCCAGCAGTTTTACACAAGCTCACGGGGCTTTCTTT
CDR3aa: CASSFTQAHGAFF

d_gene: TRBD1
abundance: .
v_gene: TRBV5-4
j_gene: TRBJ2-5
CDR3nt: TGTGCCAGCAGCTCAAGACAGGGGGCTTTCGGGGAGACTCAGTACTTC
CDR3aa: CASSSRQGAFGETQYF

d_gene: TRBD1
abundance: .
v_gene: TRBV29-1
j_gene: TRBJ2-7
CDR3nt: TGCAGCGTTGGACAGATTGGGACAGTAGGCCACGAGCAGTACTTC
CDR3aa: CSVGQIGTVGHEQYF

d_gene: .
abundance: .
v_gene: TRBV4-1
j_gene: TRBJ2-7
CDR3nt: TGCGCCAGCAGCCAAGCAACGGCAGGCTTACGGGAGCAGTACTTC
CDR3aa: CASSQATAGLREQYF

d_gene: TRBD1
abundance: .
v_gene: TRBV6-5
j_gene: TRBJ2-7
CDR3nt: TGTGCCAGCAGTTACTCGAGCGGGACAGGGGGCTACGAGCAGTACTTC
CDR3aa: CASSYSSGTGGYEQYF

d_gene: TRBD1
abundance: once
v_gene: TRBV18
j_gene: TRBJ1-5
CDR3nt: TGTGCCAGCTCACCTGACGGGACAGGGGGTCAGCCCCAGCATTTT
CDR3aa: CASSPDGTGGQPQHF

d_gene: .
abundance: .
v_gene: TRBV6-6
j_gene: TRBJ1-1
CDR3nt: TGTGCCAGCAGTTACCGGGGGAGGGACACTGAAGCTTTCTTT
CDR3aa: CASSYRGRDTEAFF

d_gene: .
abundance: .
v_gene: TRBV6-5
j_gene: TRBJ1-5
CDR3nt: TGTGCCAGCAAGGAACCGGGGTCGAGCAATCAGCCCCAGCATTTT
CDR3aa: CASKEPGSSNQPQHF

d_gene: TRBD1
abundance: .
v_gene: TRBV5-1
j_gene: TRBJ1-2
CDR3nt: TGCGCCAGCAGCTTGGGACAGGGGTACTATGGCTACACCTTC
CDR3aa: CASSLGQGYYGYTF

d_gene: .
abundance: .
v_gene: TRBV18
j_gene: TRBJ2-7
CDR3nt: TGTGCCAGCTCACGGGACACCTCCTACGAGCAGTACTTC
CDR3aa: CASSRDTSYEQYF

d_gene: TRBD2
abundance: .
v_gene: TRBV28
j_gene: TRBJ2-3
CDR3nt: TGTGCCAGCAGTGGGCTAGCGGGAGGGCCCGGAGATACGCAGTATTTT
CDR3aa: CASSGLAGGPGDTQYF

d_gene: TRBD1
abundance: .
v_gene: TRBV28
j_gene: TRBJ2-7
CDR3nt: TGTGCCAGCAGTTTCGGGACAGGGCTTAGCCCTAGAGACGAGCAGTACTTC
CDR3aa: CASSFGTGLSPRDEQYF

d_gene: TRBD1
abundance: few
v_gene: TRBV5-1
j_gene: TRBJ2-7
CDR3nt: TGCGCCAGCAGCTCCTGGGACAGCTCCTACGAGCAGTACTTC
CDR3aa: CASSSWDSSYEQYF

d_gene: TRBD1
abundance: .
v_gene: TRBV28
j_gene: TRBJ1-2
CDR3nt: TGTGCCAGCAGCCTGGGACAGGGAGCGTCCGGCTACACCTTC
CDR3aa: CASSLGQGASGYTF

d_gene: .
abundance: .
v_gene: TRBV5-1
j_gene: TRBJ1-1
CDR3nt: TGCGCCAGCAGCTTGCTACCTATGAACACTGAAGCTTTCTTT
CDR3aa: CASSLLPMNTEAFF

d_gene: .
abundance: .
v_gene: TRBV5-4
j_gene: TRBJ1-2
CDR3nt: TGTGCCAGCAGCTTGGGGGGTGGGGCAGCGGGTGGCTACACCTTC
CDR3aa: CASSLGGGAAGGYTF

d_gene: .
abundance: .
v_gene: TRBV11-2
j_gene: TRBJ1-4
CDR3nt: TGTGCCAGCAGCTTAGTACGGGGGACTAATGAAAAACTGTTTTTT
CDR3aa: CASSLVRGTNEKLFF

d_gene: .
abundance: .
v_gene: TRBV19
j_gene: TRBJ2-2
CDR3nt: TGTGCCAGTACCAATAGCAGGGCACCCCTTGGCGGGGAGCTGTTTTTT
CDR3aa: CASTNSRAPLGGELFF

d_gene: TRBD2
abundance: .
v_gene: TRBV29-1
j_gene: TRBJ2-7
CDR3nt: TGCAGCGTCGTTTGGACTAGCGGACTATCCTACGAGCAGTACTTC
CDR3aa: CSVVWTSGLSYEQYF

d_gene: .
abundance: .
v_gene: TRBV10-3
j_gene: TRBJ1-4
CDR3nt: TGTGCCATCAGTGAGTCGACGACTATTAATGAAAAACTGTTTTTT
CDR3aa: CAISESTTINEKLFF

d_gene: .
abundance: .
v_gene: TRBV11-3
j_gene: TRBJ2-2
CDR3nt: TGTGCCAGCAGCTTAAGACAGGCCAACACCGGGGAGCTGTTTTTT
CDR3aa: CASSLRQANTGELFF

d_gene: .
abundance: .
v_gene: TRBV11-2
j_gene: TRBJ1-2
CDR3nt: TGTGCCAGCAGCTTATCACAGTTGGAGGGAGGCTACACCTTC
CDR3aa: CASSLSQLEGGYTF

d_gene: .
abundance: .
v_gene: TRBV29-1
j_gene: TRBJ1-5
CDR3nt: TGCAGCGTTGGAGGAAACGGTCAGCCCCAGCATTTT
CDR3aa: CSVGGNGQPQHF

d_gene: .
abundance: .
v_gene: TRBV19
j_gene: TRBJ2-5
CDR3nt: TGTGCCAGTAGTATTGTAGAAGGGAGCGAGACCCAGTACTTC
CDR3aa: CASSIVEGSETQYF

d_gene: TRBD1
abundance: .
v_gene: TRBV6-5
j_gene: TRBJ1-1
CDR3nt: TGTGCCAGCAGTAACATACAGGGGGCGCGGACTGAAGCTTTCTTT
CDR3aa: CASSNIQGARTEAFF

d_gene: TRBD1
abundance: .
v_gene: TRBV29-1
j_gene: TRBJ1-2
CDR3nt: TGCAGCGTGCAGGGGGCTACTCATGGCTACACCTTC
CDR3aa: CSVQGATHGYTF

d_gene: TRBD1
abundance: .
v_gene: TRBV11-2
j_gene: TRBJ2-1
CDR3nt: TGTGCCAGCAGCCCGACGACAGGGGGCAGTGAGCAGTTCTTC
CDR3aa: CASSPTTGGSEQFF

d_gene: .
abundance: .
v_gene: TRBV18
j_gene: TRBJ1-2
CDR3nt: TGTGCCAGCTCACCAGAGCAGGTCCGGGGCTACACCTTC
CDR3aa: CASSPEQVRGYTF

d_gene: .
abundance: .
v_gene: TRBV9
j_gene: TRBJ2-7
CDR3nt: TGTGCCAGCAGCGTAGGGGATATTAGCGGCTACGAGCAGTACTTC
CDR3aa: CASSVGDISGYEQYF

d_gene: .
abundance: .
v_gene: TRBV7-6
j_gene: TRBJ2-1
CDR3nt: TGTGCCAGCAGCTTAGGACCTGGGGAGAATGAGCAGTTCTTC
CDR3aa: CASSLGPGENEQFF